These T cell receptor beta chains were read from a single sample in a study of OX40 agonist ivuxolimab in advanced cancers. Method: immunoSEQ multiplex PCR; TCRdb's copy keeps in-frame clones and lacks some. Here the sample spans around 31,000 clones, approximately 90% being singletons. Source: CD4+ or CD8+ T cells sorted from blood, taken in a trial of the OX40 agonist ivuxolimab. The origin of the receptors is an adult with an advanced solid tumor such as melanoma, head and neck, liver or kidney cancer. CDR3s include the opening cysteine and the closing phenylalanine or tryptophan. D genes are given only for firm matches. The size field is filled for only some rows; it gives once, few, many or a size class.

TRBV2	.	.	TRBJ1-4	CASSSLWDEKLFF	TGTGCCAGCAGTTCGTTATGGGATGAAAAACTGTTTTTT
TRBV20-1	.	once	TRBJ2-3	CNANTQYF	TGCAACGCGAATACGCAGTATTTT
TRBV19	.	.	TRBJ2-2	CASSIRPQPNTGELFF	TGTGCCAGTAGTATTAGACCACAGCCGAACACCGGGGAGCTGTTTTTT
TRBV2	TRBD1	.	TRBJ1-1	CASSRGPGGTEAFF	TGTGCCAGCAGCAGGGGGCCGGGTGGCACTGAAGCTTTCTTT
TRBV4-1	.	once	TRBJ1-1	CASSQDMSLPGTKNTEAFF	TGCGCCAGCAGCCAAGATATGAGTCTACCCGGGACAAAGAACACTGAAGCTTTCTTT
TRBV9	.	.	TRBJ2-3	CASSPNTDTQYF	TGTGCCAGCAGCCCGAACACAGATACGCAGTATTTT
TRBV10-3	TRBD1	once	TRBJ1-2	CAISLTGGWLGYTF	TGTGCCATCAGCCTTACAGGGGGCTGGTTGGGCTACACCTTC
TRBV29-1	.	.	TRBJ2-7	CSVPTGPHYEQYF	TGCAGCGTCCCCACGGGACCCCACTACGAGCAGTACTTC
TRBV5-1	.	.	TRBJ2-7	CASSLGPGAVYEQYF	TGCGCCAGCAGCTTGGGACCCGGGGCAGTCTACGAGCAGTACTTC
TRBV7-9	.	.	TRBJ1-2	CASSLDGSYYGYTF	TGTGCCAGCAGCTTAGATGGCAGTTACTATGGCTACACCTTC
TRBV11-2	.	.	TRBJ2-7	CASSLGIPGEQYF	TGTGCCAGCAGCTTAGGCATCCCTGGCGAGCAGTACTTC
TRBV27	TRBD2	medium-sized	TRBJ2-5	CASSLSPSGIQETQYF	TGTGCCAGCAGTTTATCCCCTAGCGGGATCCAAGAGACCCAGTACTTC
TRBV7-9	TRBD2	.	TRBJ2-5	CASSLATSGRQETQYF	TGTGCCAGCAGCTTAGCGACTAGCGGGAGACAAGAGACCCAGTACTTC
TRBV7-9	TRBD1	.	TRBJ2-1	CASSSMSRQGARSYNEQFF	TGTGCCAGCAGCTCAATGTCCCGACAGGGGGCGCGGTCCTACAATGAGCAGTTCTTC
TRBV5-1	.	few	TRBJ1-1	CASSWDTLNTEAFF	TGCGCCAGCAGCTGGGACACCCTGAACACTGAAGCTTTCTTT
TRBV25-1	.	once	TRBJ1-2	CASSLSVLDGYTF	TGTGCCAGCAGTTTATCAGTATTGGATGGCTACACCTTC
TRBV7-9	.	.	TRBJ1-5	CASSLASGAKGNQPQHF	TGTGCCAGCAGCTTAGCGTCCGGGGCTAAGGGCAATCAGCCCCAGCATTTT
TRBV11-2	TRBD1	few	TRBJ2-7	CASSLGAGGLYEQYF	TGTGCCAGCAGCTTAGGTGCAGGGGGCCTATACGAGCAGTACTTC
TRBV27	.	few	TRBJ1-2	CASSFSLNYGYTF	TGTGCCAGCAGTTTTAGCCTCAACTATGGCTACACCTTC
TRBV5-1	.	.	TRBJ1-1	CASKSGGNTEAFF	TGCGCCAGCAAATCGGGTGGGAACACTGAAGCTTTCTTT
TRBV5-6	.	.	TRBJ1-2	CASSPNPGGYTF	TGTGCCAGCAGCCCCAACCCGGGGGGCTACACCTTC
TRBV29-1	.	.	TRBJ1-1	CSGLGENTEAFF	TGCAGCGGGCTGGGAGAGAACACTGAAGCTTTCTTT
TRBV7-8	.	.	TRBJ1-1	CASSSPGRLNTEAFF	TGTGCCAGCAGCTCCCCCGGCAGGTTGAACACTGAAGCTTTCTTT
TRBV5-1	TRBD2	.	TRBJ2-3	CASRSTSGSTDTQYF	TGCGCCAGCAGAAGCACTAGCGGGAGCACAGATACGCAGTATTTT
TRBV30	.	.	TRBJ2-5	CAWRLISVTGETQYF	TGTGCCTGGAGACTTATCTCGGTAACCGGGGAGACCCAGTACTTC
TRBV5-1	TRBD2	.	TRBJ2-7	CASSSRGGGPYEQYF	TGCGCCAGCAGCTCCCGGGGGGGAGGCCCATACGAGCAGTACTTC
TRBV27	.	.	TRBJ2-7	CASSLFLSYEQYF	TGTGCCAGCAGTTTATTCCTAAGCTACGAGCAGTACTTC
TRBV27	.	.	TRBJ2-1	CASSLWGPYNEQFF	TGTGCCAGCAGTTTATGGGGGCCCTACAATGAGCAGTTCTTC
TRBV9	.	.	TRBJ2-5	CASSTGPPLAETQYF	TGTGCCAGCAGCACGGGACCCCCGCTGGCAGAGACCCAGTACTTC
TRBV28	.	.	TRBJ2-7	CASSQFTGANEQYF	TGTGCCAGCAGCCAGTTTACGGGGGCCAACGAGCAGTACTTC
TRBV12-5	.	.	TRBJ2-7	CASARTGTGSYEQYF	TGTGCTAGTGCTCGCACCGGGACGGGCTCCTACGAGCAGTACTTC
TRBV7-8	.	once	TRBJ1-4	CASTPFGPEREKLFF	TGTGCCAGCACCCCTTTCGGGCCTGAACGGGAAAAACTGTTTTTT
TRBV28	TRBD1	.	TRBJ2-7	CASRSNADRAYPYEQYF	TGTGCCAGCAGATCCAACGCGGACAGGGCGTACCCATACGAGCAGTACTTC
TRBV10-3	TRBD2	.	TRBJ2-7	CATRDREAYEQYF	TGTGCCACCCGGGACCGGGAGGCCTACGAGCAGTACTTC
TRBV18	.	.	TRBJ2-7	CASSRISGDYEQYF	TGTGCCAGCTCTCGTATCTCGGGGGACTACGAGCAGTACTTC
TRBV7-9	TRBD1	.	TRBJ2-1	CASSFRDRGYNEQFF	TGTGCCAGCAGCTTCCGGGACAGAGGTTACAATGAGCAGTTCTTC
TRBV27	.	.	TRBJ1-5	CASSQGSDRPQHF	TGTGCCAGCAGTCAGGGATCGGATCGGCCCCAGCATTTT